This TCR beta chain was documented in a study of cytomegalovirus exposure and HLA in healthy donors. On the study more broadly: A later analysis reported the same platform for the 120 validation repertoires and the roughly 630 first-cohort repertoires. Findings and caveats of the study: Among the CMV-associated chains, three were confirmed in vitro as specific for CMV antigens. Cytomegalovirus association was listed for about 180 TCR beta chains. The study found most TCR sequences rare, yet found some public TCRs in many donors.

Assay: immunoSEQ multiplex PCR; the TCRdb copy retains only in-frame clones and omits some. The data contain under 85,000 clones, roughly 94% of them singletons. Germline CDR1 reads SGHTA; CDR2 reads FQGTGA. V was pared by 3 bases and J by 6 bases, with 6 bases of the junction left unmatched. This CDR3 has 14 amino acids. As regards this clone: Its antigen remains unknown.

Sample: PBMCs. This sequence was found in a woman between 18 and 30 years old in good health and CMV-seropositive. The chain couples TRBV7-3 to TRBJ2-3; 7 nucleotides agree with TRBD2. This chain's CDR3 is CASSLSTSFDTQYF. The CDR3 DNA is TGTGCCAGCAGCTTGTCGACTAGCTTCGATACGCAGTATTTT.